Described below is a single TCR beta chain sequence and its context. Its antigen specificity is not known. A read error may produce the germline difference seen at one junction end. The data originate from a study of naive and memory T cell subsets (dated by TCRdb to the late 2010s). Regarding the complete study: An open-source, UMI-based TCR alpha and beta sequencing pipeline was applied to sorted naive and memory peripheral blood T cell subsets. The functional CMV T cell responses agreed completely with IgG serology results. RNA was DNase-treated and reverse transcribed with TCR constant-region primers, mostly using SuperScript III.

Libraries were made using UMI-ligation and nested PCR. An equimolar mix of two oligonucleotides covering both TRBC1 and TRBC2 was used as the beta constant-region primer. Four rounds of PCR were used to amplify ligated cDNA, with nested alpha and beta constant-region primers being used together with the SP2 primer. A single-stranded oligonucleotide containing the SP2 primer and a 12-nucleotide UMI was joined to the 3' end of the cDNA by T4 RNA ligase 1. Incubation of the ligation reaction lasted roughly 20-25 hours at 16 degrees C. PCR2 was typically run as a SYBR Green qPCR and stopped at a predetermined threshold to prevent over-amplification. All purifications after the first were performed with Agencourt AMPure XP magnetic beads. Libraries were quantified by Qubit and checked on a TapeStation, with a main peak expected near 650 bp. The pooled libraries were sequenced on an Illumina MiSeq using v2 2x251 paired-end kits, which usually yielded roughly 0.9-2.3 million reads per sample. Each sample's library went into the pool at 4 to 5 nM, and roughly 5-7.5% PhiX was added to help with cluster recognition. Regarding the original processing steps: V and J genes were assigned to Demultiplexor-processed FASTQ reads by Decombinator through tag matching, with a single base-pair mismatch being allowed. Collapsinator relied on UMIs to fix sequencing errors as well as frequency errors caused by PCR heterogeneity. TCRs were translated and CDR3s were extracted from the conserved cysteine to the FGXG phenylalanine by CDR3Translator, with non-productive sequences being flagged. Gini, Shannon entropy and inverse Simpson indices were calculated on repertoires that had been subsampled to equal numbers of UMI-defined TCRs. Clonotype abundance distributions were fitted to a power law by maximum likelihood within the linear range. When run on a single naive CD8 sample, MIGEC and the pipeline yielded similar UMI counts, similar unique TCR numbers and similar clonal distributions. A set of several thousand CMV-associated CDR3 sequences, compiled from VDJdb and a published dataset, was used to search the repertoires. TCRdb reworked the public reads: Q25 trimming with fastp, MiXCR clone assembly, productive beta chains retained. Rows with a matching CDR3 protein are joined into one entry that keeps the most common DNA and genes. TCRdb's processing, not the authors' own work, is the source of the V and J calls. This sample gives some 16,000 distinct CDR3 sequences in total; approximately 9.4% of them show up just once. Roughly 24% of the sample goes to the ten largest clones.

From the second PCR step on, the TCR alpha and beta chain libraries were amplified in separate reactions. CMV status of each donor was established by measuring IFNgamma production from CD4+ T cells after fresh PBMCs were stimulated overnight with CMV viral lysate. CD4 T cells were positively selected using Miltenyi beads, after which CD8 T cells were positively selected from the CD4-negative fraction. After staining for CD3, CD4, CD8, CD45RA, CD27 and a live/dead dye, cells were sorted on a BD Aria II into four subsets based on CD45RA and CD27. Three healthy volunteers provided blood, and the blood of each volunteer was split into CD4 and CD8 T cells and then into four differentiation subsets. Roughly 120 ml of peripheral blood was collected from each donor, and PBMC were isolated from the blood using Ficoll-Paque PLUS density-gradient centrifugation. After sorting, cells were lysed in RLT buffer, RNA was extracted using a Qiagen RNeasy kit, and the extracted RNA was stored at -80 degrees C.

As encoded in the germline V gene, CDR1 is MNHNS while CDR2 is SASEGT. Counted from cysteine to phenylalanine, this CDR3 has 15 amino acids. The kept DNA is CDR3 alone, 45 bases in frame from the first base. Results the study describes overall, beyond this receptor: The repertoire findings for the naive and memory subsets could not be validated against a ground truth, as none was available. In both CD4 and CD8 cells, the Gini index increased while Shannon and inverse Simpson diversity decreased from naive through CM, EM and EMRA. RNA-based TCR counts may be affected by expression changes linked to T cell activation and differentiation. A power law was followed by TCR abundance, with an exponent that differed between naive and memory subsets but was consistent across the three individuals. Clonotypes were defined as single alpha or beta chain sequences, not paired alpha/beta receptors. After error correction, only a single occurrence was seen for over 95% of naive TCR sequences, so much steeper abundance distributions were produced than in memory subsets.

This chain joins TRBV6-1 to TRBJ1-5, and TRBD1 matches 7 of the central bases. The sequence was collected from a human donor in good health. The sequenced material came from central memory CD8+ T cells from blood. Explained via the paper, the cell subset or site label denotes: central memory, CD45RA- CD27+. CDR3 reads: CASSEEGGGNQPQNF. The sequenced DNA: TGTGCCAGCAGTGAAGAGGGAGGGGGCAATCAGCCCCAGAATTTT.